One and the same sample provided the 29 T cell receptor beta chains below, sequenced in a study of blood T cell repertoires in COVID-19. Assay: immunoSEQ multiplex PCR; the TCRdb copy retains only in-frame clones and omits some. This table has about 150,000 clones, approximately 82% appearing once. The sample consisted of peripheral blood. The receptors derive from a woman between 50 and 59 years old with acute or convalescent COVID-19.

The genes are TRBV4-1 and TRBJ2-1, with 8 bases matching TRBD1. V was clipped by 0 bases and J by 6 bases; unmatched bases: 19. The V gene's germline CDR1 is MGHRA and CDR2 YSYEKL. The CDR3 extends over 20 amino acids. CDR3 region: CASSQDGASRASRGRNEQFF. The DNA of the CDR3 is TGCGCCAGCAGCCAAGATGGAGCCTCGAGGGCAAGCAGGGGGCGCAATGAGCAGTTCTTC.

The J gene is TRBJ1-3, the V gene TRBV18; D perhaps matches TRBD1 (6 bases). The CDR3 covers 15 residues. With 5 bases removed from V and 4 bases from J, the gap between germline ends came to 15 bases. Germline V gene lookup returns CDR1 KGHSH and CDR2 LQKENI. The CDR3: CASSKQQGSGNTIYF. Here the CDR3 DNA reads TGTGCCAGCTCAAAACAACAGGGTTCAGGAAACACCATATATTTT.

The CDR3 protein is CASSQGGYEQYF. CDR3 sequence (DNA): TGCGCCAGCAGCCAAGGAGGATACGAGCAGTACTTC. The rearrangement joins TRBV4-3 to TRBJ2-7; D not resolved. There are 12 residues in the CDR3. Germline lookup yields CDR1 LGHNA and CDR2 YSLEER. V was clipped by 1 base and J by 4 bases, with 5 bases between them.

The chain is built from TRBV4-2 and TRBJ1-2; D is perhaps TRBD1 (5 bases). Germline CDR1 and CDR2: LGHNA and YNFKEQ. The CDR3 has 14 residues. V was trimmed by 0 bases and J by 5 bases, leaving 10 bases between them. The DNA for the CDR3 is TGTGCCAGCAGCCAAGAAGCAGGACAATATGGCTACACCTTC. As protein: CASSQEAGQYGYTF.

The chain joins TRBV27 to TRBJ1-1, with TRBD1 matching 7 bases. The germline gives CDR1 MNHEY, CDR2 SMNVEV (reference sequence). CDR3 length equals 15 residues. V shed 6 bases and J 1 base; nucleotides not matched to a gene: 8. The CDR3 region is CASSPWDRPNTEAFF. CDR3 coding DNA: TGTGCCAGCAGCCCATGGGACAGACCGAACACTGAAGCTTTCTTT.

This rearrangement joins TRBV4-2 to TRBJ2-7; TRBD2 matches at 7 bases. J lost 1 base, V lost 5 bases, and 5 bases had no gene match. The CDR3 loop spans 14 amino acids. The V gene's germline CDR1 is LGHNA and CDR2 YNFKEQ. CDR3: CASSYPGLSYEQYF. The DNA for the CDR3 is TGTGCCAGCAGCTACCCGGGACTATCCTACGAGCAGTACTTC.

The genes are TRBV19 and TRBJ2-3; D is unclear. The germline V gene encodes CDR1 LNHDA and CDR2 SQIVND (reference sequence). V was shortened by 6 bases and J by 4 bases, with 17 bases between the two germline ends. This CDR3 comprises 15 residues. For the CDR3, the DNA is TGTGCCAGTAGCGTGAACGTGGGCTCCGCAGATACGCAGTATTTT. It specifies CASSVNVGSADTQYF.

About this clone: Other DNA sequences within the sample encode an identical CDR3. The chain has TRBV10-3 and TRBJ2-7; 8 bases are a match to TRBD1. The CDR3 extends over 16 amino acids. Germline CDR1 is ENHRY and CDR2 is SYGVKD. The V and J ends lost 3 bases and 3 bases, in that order; junction bases with no gene match: 10. The CDR3 region is CAISDGPGGEIYEQYF. The CDR3 DNA follows: TGTGCCATCAGTGATGGGCCAGGGGGCGAAATCTACGAGCAGTACTTC.

This clone came up a few times. This rearrangement joins TRBV10-3 to TRBJ2-2; a weak D match, TRBD2 (6 bases). CDR1 is ENHRY, CDR2 SYGVKD, per germline. V was cut by 2 bases and J by 5 bases, with 12 bases left in between. CDR3 size: 15 residues. CDR3 DNA sequence: TGTGCCATCAGTGAGGGGGTTGCGGGAACCGGGGAGCTGTTTTTT. Translation gives CAISEGVAGTGELFF.

This sequence joins TRBV4-3 and TRBJ1-3, with D tentatively TRBD1 (5 bases). This CDR3 spans 14 amino acids. Germline CDR1 reads LGHNA; CDR2 reads YSLEER. V gave up 0 bases and J gave up 6 bases, with 9 bases separating them. The CDR3 here is CASSQDAQANTIYF. The CDR3 region has the DNA TGCGCCAGCAGCCAAGATGCACAGGCAAACACCATATATTTT.

V gene TRBV10-3 combines with J gene TRBJ1-2; TRBD1 matches at 12 bases. The CDR3 is 16 amino acids. The germline gives CDR1 ENHRY, CDR2 SYGVKD. V lost 11 bases and J lost 7; bases outside the gene matches: 17. CDR3 nucleotides: TGTGCCGTCAAGCCGGGACAGGGGGCCTTAGGCGGTGGCTACACCTTC. It codes for CAVKPGQGALGGGYTF.

V gene TRBV9 combines with J gene TRBJ2-1, with 8 bases fitting TRBD1. With 4 bases clipped from V and 5 bases from J, the junction kept 11 bases outside the gene matches. Germline CDR1 and CDR2: SGDLS and YYNGEE. The CDR3 is made up of 16 amino acids. In nucleotides, the CDR3 is TGTGCCAGCAGCCCGCGGACAGGGCTCGTACACAATGAGCAGTTCTTC. Translated, it gives CASSPRTGLVHNEQFF. The complete variable domain, with remaining parts taken from reference TRBV9 and TRBJ2-1, reads DSGVTQTPKHLITATGQRVTLRCSPRSGDLSVYWYQQSLDQGLQFLIQYYNGEERAKGNILERFSAQQFPDLHSELNLSSLELGDSALYFCASSPRTGLVHNEQFFGPGTRLTVL.

In its sample, this clone was seen once. V is TRBV3-1 (or the pseudogene TRBV3-2) and J is TRBJ1-2, with D possibly being TRBD1 (5 bases). The germline gives CDR1 LGHDT, CDR2 YNNKEL (reference sequence). The germline V and J ends were trimmed by 4 bases and 8 bases, with 14 bases remaining between them. The CDR3 totals 13 residues. For the CDR3, the DNA is TGTGCCAGCAGCCCCAGGGATTTAGGGGGCTACACCTTC. Its protein is CASSPRDLGGYTF.

This clone occurred a few times. The chain has TRBV5-4 and TRBJ2-2; 9 nucleotides agree with TRBD1. CDR1 and CDR2 from the germline V gene are SGHNT and YYREEE (reference sequence). The junction had 6 bases not matched to a gene; V was cut back by 4 bases and J by 2 bases. The CDR3 runs to 16 residues. The CDR3 loop reads CASSLWTGANTGELFF. The CDR3 DNA is TGTGCCAGCAGCCTATGGACAGGGGCAAACACCGGGGAGCTGTTTTTT.

This sequence joins TRBV2 and TRBJ1-4, with 7 bases lining up with TRBD1. Germline CDR1 is SNHLY and CDR2 is FYNNEI. The junction had 7 bases not matched to a gene; V was cut back by 7 bases and J by 8 bases. The CDR3 length is 13 residues. The CDR3 nucleotides are TGTGCCAGCAATCGACAGGGAAGCGAAAAACTGTTTTTT. As protein: CASNRQGSEKLFF.

This clone was found once. The chain carries TRBV4-2 and TRBJ1-6; the D is unclear. The CDR3 sequence is 14 residues long. Per germline, CDR1 LGHNA and CDR2 YNFKEQ. The V gene lost 0 bases and the J gene lost 11 bases, with 11 bases spanning the gap. This CDR3 is CASSQDRIATPLHF. CDR3 nucleotide sequence: TGTGCCAGCAGCCAAGACAGAATAGCGACACCCCTCCACTTT.

The CDR3 DNA reads TGTGCCAGCAGCTTAGCGTGGAGACAGGGCGTCAATGAGCAGTTCTTC. Translation gives CASSLAWRQGVNEQFF. The rearrangement uses TRBV7-6 and TRBJ2-1; 7 nucleotides match TRBD1. Per germline, CDR1 SGHVS and CDR2 FNYEAQ. This CDR3 spans 16 amino acids. J lost 6 bases, V lost 0 bases, and 8 bases had no gene match.

This chain uses TRBV28 with TRBJ2-7; TRBD1 aligns across 7 bases. Germline V gene data show CDR1 as MDHEN and CDR2 as SYDVKM. Trimming at V came to 6 bases and at J to 0 bases, leaving 11 bases not matched to a gene. The CDR3 is 16 amino acids. CDR3 coding DNA: TGTGCCAGCAGAGGGATGACAGGGACAAGCTCCTACGAGCAGTACTTC. This encodes CASRGMTGTSSYEQYF.

J is TRBJ2-1 and V is TRBV9, with 8 bases identical to TRBD2. CDR1 and CDR2 (germline): SGDLS, YYNGEE. The CDR3 has 14 amino acids. J gave up 6 bases and V 4 bases, and 6 bases lay outside the gene matches. The CDR3 is CASSPHREGNEQFF. Written as DNA, the CDR3 is TGTGCCAGCAGCCCCCATCGGGAGGGCAATGAGCAGTTCTTC.

V is TRBV5-4 and J is TRBJ1-3; D perhaps matches TRBD1 (6 bases). V was cut by 4 bases and J by 2 bases, with 16 bases left in between. Germline V CDR1 and CDR2: SGHNT, YYREEE (reference sequence). The CDR3 consists of 16 residues. The CDR3 DNA sequence: TGTGCCAGCAGCAAGGATAAACAGGGAGCTGGAAACACCATATATTTT. It yields the protein CASSKDKQGAGNTIYF.

V and J are TRBV4-2 and TRBJ1-1; D is uncertain. Germline V gene sequence: CDR1 LGHNA, CDR2 YNFKEQ. With 0 bases removed from V and 5 bases from J, the gap between germline ends came to 10 bases. The CDR3 contains 14 residues. The chain's CDR3 is CASSQEAPQTEAFF. CDR3 sequence (DNA): TGTGCCAGCAGCCAAGAGGCCCCCCAGACTGAAGCTTTCTTT.

This clone was seen once. The rearrangement joins TRBV15 to TRBJ1-1; the match to TRBD1 covers 7 bases. The V and J ends lost 0 bases and 5 bases, in that order; junction bases with no gene match: 9. CDR3 length equals 16 residues. Looked up from germline, CDR1 is LNHNV and CDR2 is YYDKDF (reference sequence). The CDR3 region has the DNA TGTGCCACCAGCAGAGATCTGACAGGGTCTTCTACTGAAGCTTTCTTT. Translated: CATSRDLTGSSTEAFF.

The V gene is TRBV2, the J gene TRBJ1-2; D is possibly TRBD1 (6 bases). The germline V and J ends were trimmed by 3 bases and 5 bases, with 10 bases remaining between them. Germline assignment: CDR1 SNHLY and CDR2 FYNNEI. The CDR3 covers 13 residues. In DNA, the CDR3 is TGTGCCAGCAGTGATGGACAGAGATATGGCTACACCTTC. Its protein product is CASSDGQRYGYTF.

The table lists this clone with a few counts. V usage is TRBV27 and J usage is TRBJ1-2; 7 nucleotides align to TRBD1. Germline-derived CDR1 and CDR2 are MNHEY and SMNVEV (reference sequence). The CDR3 sequence is 13 residues long. The trim removed 6 bases at V and 7 bases at J, leaving 8 bases unmatched. The CDR3 bases are TGTGCCAGCAGAGCCGGGACAGTCTTTGGCTACACCTTC. Protein product: CASRAGTVFGYTF.

The gene calls are TRBV27 and TRBJ2-7, with 9 positions matching TRBD2. Trimming cost V 4 bases and J 7 bases; bases outside gene matches: 11. The germline V gene encodes CDR1 MNHEY and CDR2 SMNVEV (reference sequence). This CDR3 has 15 amino acids. CDR3 bases: TGTGCCAGCAGTTCCCTGGATAGCGGGAGTCGGGAGCAGTACTTC. This encodes CASSSLDSGSREQYF.

The chain couples TRBV4-1 to TRBJ1-2; D might be TRBD1 (5 bases). Germline lookup yields CDR1 MGHRA and CDR2 YSYEKL. V dropped 6 bases and J dropped 4 bases, with 15 bases sitting between them. This CDR3 is 14 amino acids long. The CDR3 loop is CASSVVAGLYGYTF. For the CDR3, the DNA is TGCGCCAGCAGTGTCGTGGCAGGGCTCTATGGCTACACCTTC.

Comments on this clone: An end of the junction differs from the germline gene, which may be a read error. The V gene is TRBV6-2 or TRBV6-3, the J gene TRBJ2-4; D may be TRBD1 (5 bases). Germline V gene data show CDR1 as MNHEY and CDR2 as SVGEGT. The length of the CDR3 is 11 residues. The chain's CDR3 is CASSYGSGKLF. The CDR3 DNA reads TGTGCCAGCAGTTACGGTTCAGGGAAGTTGTTC.

The chain recombines TRBV27 with TRBJ1-6; D remains unclear. The germline CDR1 and CDR2 sequences are MNHEY and SMNVEV (reference sequence). The CDR3 sequence is 13 residues long. V gave up 7 bases and J gave up 4 bases, with 8 bases separating them. Here the CDR3 reads CASKAGYNSPLHF. CDR3 sequence (DNA): TGTGCCAGCAAGGCAGGTTATAATTCACCCCTCCACTTT.

This chain connects TRBV4-2 to TRBJ2-2; 10 bases map to TRBD2. The CDR3 runs to 16 residues. J was trimmed by 4 bases and V by 1 base; bases with no gene match: 3. Germline lookup yields CDR1 LGHNA and CDR2 YNFKEQ. CDR3 nucleotides: TGTGCCAGCAGCCAAGCTAGCGGGAGTGGCACCGGGGAGCTGTTTTTT. Its translation is CASSQASGSGTGELFF.